The 24 T cell receptor delta chains below come from one sample, sequenced in a study of gammadelta T cells in human blood. TCRdb processed the RT-PCR reads again with the CATT caller. This sample has 1,500 to 2,000 delta-chain clones, with around 7% found just once. The sequenced material came from non-Vgamma9Vdelta2 gamma-delta T cells from fetal blood. The receptors originated from a human fetus.

About this clone itself: Because the CDR3's place on the DNA is in doubt, the DNA is left out and the CDR3 is given as listed by TCRdb. The chain couples TRAV29/DV5 to TRDJ3; the table assigns TRDD3, which was not confirmed against the DNA. The CDR3 has 22 residues if both end residues are counted. CDR1 and CDR2 from the germline V gene are NSMFDY and ISSIKDK. This CDR3 reads CSVLLCSKRAGGYSWDTRQMFF.

In its sample, this clone ranks as medium-sized. The chain uses TRDV3 and TRDJ3, with TRDD3 identical over 12 bases. V was pared by 1 base and J by 2 bases, with 0 bases of the junction left unmatched. The length of the CDR3 is 16 residues. CDR1 and CDR2 (germline): TVYSNPD, GDNSRS (reference sequence). Here the CDR3 reads CAFTGGYAWDTRQMFF. CDR3 bases: TGTGCCTTTACTGGGGGATACGCCTGGGACACCCGACAGATGTTTTTC.

This clone was observed a handful of times. One base away lies a much larger clone, so this may be a sequencing read error. This sample includes further DNA sequences coding for the same CDR3. V and J are TRDV1 and TRDJ2; 11 bases are a match to TRDD3. The CDR3 runs 20 residues. Germline loops: CDR1 TSWWSYY, CDR2 QGS. The J segment lost 5 bases and the V segment lost 6 bases, leaving 20 bases of the junction unmatched. As DNA, the CDR3 is TGTGCTCTTGGTCCTTCCTCCTATACTGGGGGATATTCGTATACAGCACAACTCTTCTTT. Its translation is CALGPSSYTGGYSYTAQLFF.

This clone is termed medium-sized. This sample also contains other DNA sequences that code for the same CDR3. The chain links TRDV1 to TRDJ3; TRDD3 matches 13 bases. The CDR3 is 19 amino acids. Per the germline V gene, CDR1 is TSWWSYY and CDR2 is QGS. The V and J ends lost 2 bases and 0 bases, in that order; junction bases with no gene match: 1. The CDR3 spells CALGEYWGIRSWDTRQMFF. Here the CDR3 DNA reads TGTGCTCTTGGGGAATACTGGGGGATACGCTCCTGGGACACCCGACAGATGTTTTTC.

This clone was detected a few times. V and J are TRDV1 and TRDJ1; no reliable D call. V lost 2 bases to trimming and J lost 0 bases, with 4 bases between them. Germline V CDR1 and CDR2: TSWWSYY, QGS. The CDR3 consists of 13 residues. The CDR3 spells CALGEGYTDKLIF. The DNA for the CDR3 is TGTGCTCTTGGGGAAGGATACACCGATAAACTCATCTTT.

As for this clone: One end of the junction fails to match germline, which may point to a read error. This chain uses TRDV2 with TRDJ3, with D maybe TRDD3 (5 bases). TCRdb carries no J gene annotation; the J gene was assigned here by matching the DNA with germline. In germline, CDR1 is GEAIGNYY, CDR2 EKD. The CDR3 extends over 15 amino acids. The CDR3 DNA reads as TGTGCCCGTGACAGGGGATCCTGGGACACCCGACAGATGTTTTTC. Protein sequence: CARDRGSWDTRQMFF.

This clone was recorded a few times. One base away lies a much larger clone, so this may be a sequencing read error. V gene TRAV29/DV5 combines with J gene TRDJ1, with TRDD3 identical over 9 bases. V dropped 0 bases and J dropped 1; count of bases not matched to a gene: 4. In germline, CDR1 is NSMFDY, CDR2 ISSIKDK. The CDR3 runs 15 residues. The CDR3 sequence is CAASAGDTGTDKLIF. In nucleotides, the CDR3 is TGTGCAGCAAGCGCTGGGGATACGGGCACCGATAAACTCATCTTT. The whole variable domain, filled in from reference TRAV29/DV5 and TRDJ1, reads DQQVKQNSPSLSVQEGRISILNCDYTNSMFDYFLWYKKYPAEGPTFLISISSIKDKNEDGRFTVFLNKSAKHLSLHIVPSQPGDSAVYFCAASAGDTGTDKLIFGKGTRVTVEP.

In this sample, this clone is medium-sized. The V call is TRDV1, the J call TRDJ1; D gene ambiguous. V lost 1 base, J lost 5 bases, and 20 bases lay in between. This CDR3 has 17 amino acids. CDR1 TSWWSYY and CDR2 QGS come from the germline V gene. As DNA, the CDR3 is TGTGCTCTTGGGGAACCTTTCGTACGTAAGAAGAGTGATAAACTCATCTTT. Translating gives CALGEPFVRKKSDKLIF.

Regarding this clone: A far larger clone is just one base off, so this is likely a read error. Other nucleotide sequences from this sample produce the same CDR3. The gene calls are TRDV2 and TRDJ2; TRDD3 matches 11 bases. There are 14 residues in the CDR3. V was pared by 1 base and J by 8 bases, with 2 bases of the junction left unmatched. The germline V gene encodes CDR1 GEAIGNYY and CDR2 EKD. Here the CDR3 reads CACDTGGYAAQLFF. CDR3 nucleotides: TGTGCCTGTGACACTGGGGGATACGCCGCACAACTCTTCTTT.

V is TRAV29/DV5 and J is TRDJ1; TRDD3 agrees at 9 bases. TCRdb leaves out the J gene; it was filled in here by matching the DNA to germline. The CDR3 covers 18 residues. From germline, CDR1 is NSMFDY and CDR2 ISSIKDK. In nucleotides, the CDR3 is TGTGCTTATAGGAGCGGTGCTAGGGGGGATACAATCACCGATAAACTCATCTTT. Its translation is CAYRSGARGDTITDKLIF.

This clone was counted a few times. The sample carries other DNA sequences with the same CDR3. The V gene is TRAV29/DV5, but the J gene lacks a call; the table's D call, TRDD3, has no DNA check behind it. The CDR3 is 20 amino acids. Per germline, CDR1 NSMFDY and CDR2 ISSIKDK. The CDR3, as DNA: TGTGCAGCAAGCGTCTGGTACTGGGGGACGAGCTCCTGGGACACCCGACAGATGTTTTTT. Protein sequence: CAASVWYWGTSSWDTRQMFF.

This clone is labeled large (0.1 to 1%). J is TRDJ1 and V is TRDV1; TRDD3 agrees at 7 bases. The CDR3 loop spans 12 amino acids. In germline, CDR1 is TSWWSYY, CDR2 QGS. Losses at the gene ends were 7 bases for V and 1 base for J; bases not matched to a gene: 0. The CDR3 protein is CALAGGTDKLIF. DNA for the CDR3: TGTGCTCTTGCTGGGGGCACCGATAAACTCATCTTT.

Regarding this clone: This may come from a read error, since a much larger clone is one base off. Distinct nucleotide sequences in the sample also encode this CDR3. The chain links TRAV29/DV5 to TRDJ2, with 11 bases fitting TRDD3. CDR1 and CDR2 from the germline V gene are NSMFDY and ISSIKDK. The V and J ends lost 0 bases and 2 bases, in that order; junction bases with no gene match: 9. The CDR3 sequence is 18 residues long. CDR3 loop: CAASVKWGIRALTAQLFF. The CDR3 nucleotides read TGTGCAGCAAGCGTGAAGTGGGGGATACGGGCGTTGACAGCACAACTCTTCTTT.

On this clone itself: A far larger clone is just one base off, so this is likely a read error. The chain carries TRDV2 and TRDJ1; a possible D gene is TRDD3 (6 bases). No J gene was available from TCRdb, and it was assigned here by a germline match of the DNA. V lost 5 bases and J 4 bases, leaving 19 bases between the germline ends. This CDR3 has 15 amino acids. The germline V gene has CDR1 GEAIGNYY and CDR2 EKD. CDR3 residues: CACAPTGKYIDKLIF. The CDR3 DNA reads as TGTGCCTGTGCCCCTACTGGGAAGTACATCGATAAACTCATCTTT.

By share of the sample, this clone is medium-sized (0.01 to 0.1%). J is TRDJ2 and V is TRDV1; a weak D match, TRDD3 (6 bases). V shed 2 bases and J shed 5 bases, with 6 bases lying between them. The CDR3 contains 13 residues. Germline values: CDR1 TSWWSYY, CDR2 QGS. The CDR3 sequence is CALGEGYTAQLFF. The CDR3 DNA follows: TGTGCTCTTGGGGAAGGATACACAGCACAACTCTTCTTT.

This clone was seen a few times. The sample holds other DNA sequences that translate to the same CDR3. The J gene is TRDJ1, the V gene TRDV2, with 8 bases fitting TRDD3. In the absence of a J gene in TCRdb, the DNA was matched to germline to assign it here. Trimming removed 2 bases from V and 0 bases from J; junction bases left unmatched: 4. This CDR3 is built from 15 residues. Germline loops: CDR1 GEAIGNYY, CDR2 EKD. This chain's CDR3 is CACDKILGDTDKLIF. Here the CDR3 DNA reads TGTGCCTGTGACAAAATACTGGGGGACACCGATAAACTCATCTTT.

Concerning this clone itself: The DNA is left out, because the CDR3 cannot be placed on it with certainty; the CDR3 is given as TCRdb lists it. No J gene was assigned, while the V gene was called as TRAV29/DV5; TRDD3, the table's D call, lacks a check against the DNA. Germline V gene sequence: CDR1 NSMFDY, CDR2 ISSIKDK. 23 amino acids form the CDR3, both terminal residues included. The CDR3 here is CSVLLCSWGRTGDSSWDTRQMFF.

The sample holds a few counts of this clone. Possible read error: a much larger clone is one base away. The gene calls are TRDV1 and TRDJ1; D is ambiguous. Per germline, CDR1 TSWWSYY and CDR2 QGS. This CDR3 is built from 12 residues. The CDR3 loop is CALGELGDKRIF. DNA for the CDR3: TGTGCTCTTGGGGAACTGGGCGATAAACGCATCTTT.

Concerning this clone itself: A clone one base away is much larger, so this may be a read error. Other nucleotide sequences from this sample produce the same CDR3. The rearrangement uses TRDV3 and TRDJ2; 12 nucleotides align to TRDD3. This CDR3 is built from 15 residues. CDR1 TVYSNPD and CDR2 GDNSRS come from the germline V gene (reference sequence). The chain's CDR3 is CALYWGIPLTAQLFF. The CDR3 DNA follows: TGTGCCTTGTACTGGGGGATACCTTTGACAGCACAACTCTTTTTT.

This clone was counted a few times. A much larger clone is a single base away; this may be a read error. The V and J genes are TRAV29/DV5 and TRDJ2; tentatively, D is TRDD2 (6 bases). Per the germline V gene, CDR1 is NSMFDY and CDR2 is ISSIKDK. V dropped 2 bases and J dropped 4 bases, with 21 bases sitting between them. The CDR3 sequence is 17 residues long. The CDR3 sequence: CAARSPTGYDPTAQLFF. For the CDR3, the DNA is TGTGCAGCAAGGTCTCCTACGGGGTATGACCCGACAGCACAACTCTTCTTT. The variable domain in full, with the rest retrieved from reference TRAV29/DV5 and TRDJ2, is DQQVKQNSPSLSVQEGRISILNCDYTNSMFDYFLWYKKYPAEGPTFLISISSIKDKNEDGRFTVFLNKSAKHLSLHIVPSQPGDSAVYFCAARSPTGYDPTAQLFFGKGTQLIVEP.

Judged by abundance, this clone is medium-sized (0.01 to 0.1%). V is TRDV3 and J is TRDJ1; TRDD3 matches at 11 bases. J lost 4 bases, V lost 1 base, and 8 bases had no gene match. Germline values: CDR1 TVYSNPD, CDR2 GDNSRS (reference sequence). The CDR3 has 15 amino acids. CDR3 DNA sequence: TGTGCCTTTAAGGAGTACTGGGGGATAGGCGATAAACTCATCTTT. Translated: CAFKEYWGIGDKLIF.

The table lists this clone with a few counts. The gene calls are TRDV2 and TRDJ2; possible D gene TRDD3, 6 bases. V was cut by 3 bases and J by 0 bases, with 16 bases left in between. The CDR3 contains 17 residues. Germline V gives CDR1 GEAIGNYY, CDR2 EKD. In DNA, the CDR3 is TGTGCCTGTGACTGGGGGTGGGGGCCCTCTTTGACAGCACAACTCTTCTTT. Translation: CACDWGWGPSLTAQLFF.

This clone was recorded a few times. The TCRdb protein, from a much larger clone, departs from this DNA's translation at residue 15, likely by read error; the protein shown derives from the DNA. V is TRAV29/DV5 and J is TRDJ2; 13 nucleotides agree with TRDD3. V gave up 2 bases and J gave up 12 bases; unmatched junction bases: 13. CDR3 length: 16 amino acids. Germline CDR1 and CDR2: NSMFDY and ISSIKDK. CDR3 amino acids: CAASTGGYAYTDKLFF. CDR3 nucleotides: TGTGCAGCAAGTACTGGGGGATACGCGTACACCGATAAACTCTTCTTT.

About this clone itself: This may arise from a read error, as a much more abundant clone is one base away. This chain connects TRDV2 to TRDJ3, with 9 positions matching TRDD3. The J gene was missing in TCRdb and was found by matching the end of the DNA to germline. V shed 3 bases and J 1 base; nucleotides not matched to a gene: 6. CDR3 length equals 18 residues. Per germline, CDR1 GEAIGNYY and CDR2 EKD. The CDR3 DNA sequence: TGTGCCTGTGACGAGTACTGGGGGAAATCCTGGGACACCCGACAGATGTTTTTC. It is translated as CACDEYWGKSWDTRQMFF.